This entry concerns a single T cell receptor beta chain. Antigen specificity is unknown. Cycle 7 day 1, cycle 4 day 1, and baseline were the timepoints at which blood was sampled. Germline loops: CDR1 SGHAT, CDR2 FQNNGV. Trimming pared 3 bases from V and 2 bases from J, leaving 1 base between. CDR3 size: 11 residues. Generated by immunoSEQ multiplex PCR, the TCRdb table keeps only in-frame clones and is missing some. The sample consists of 55,000 to 70,000 clones, about 86% of them appearing once. This sample is drawn from a study of OX40 agonist ivuxolimab in advanced cancers. Study overall: Three patients got partial responses; one had hepatocellular carcinoma and two had cutaneous melanoma.

Whole-study results and caveats: Mean expanded clone counts were higher in CD8+ than CD4+ T cells. The investigators did not determine what antigen specificity the expanded peripheral T cells had.

This specimen consisted of CD4+ or CD8+ T cells sorted from blood, obtained in a trial of the OX40 agonist ivuxolimab. This receptor was taken from an adult with an advanced solid tumor such as melanoma, head and neck, liver or kidney cancer. V is TRBV11-2 and J is TRBJ1-2, with unresolved D. The CDR3 coding sequence is TGTGCCAGCAGCTTCAACTATGGCTACACCTTC. Its translation: CASSFNYGYTF.